This T cell receptor beta chain was recovered during a study of T cells in Graves' hyperthyroidism and ophthalmopathy. Amplified regions were TCR beta CDR3 sequences from RNA transcripts. The TCR CDR3 was amplified in a first-round RT-PCR using the HTBI primer set. TCRdb used MiXCR to reprocess the multiplex PCR reads, holding one entry per CDR3 protein. The sample records about 690,000 distinct CDR3 sequences, 17% being singletons. This clonotype was seen at least ten times. The source of this sequence is a man aged 50-60 years with Graves' hyperthyroidism. Sequenced input: blood.

The CDR3 coding sequence is TGCAGCGTCTCAGTTCCCCGGACTAGCGGCACAGATACGCAGTATTTT. Protein product: CSVSVPRTSGTDTQYF. The V and J genes are TRBV29-1 and TRBJ2-3, with 9 bases aligning to TRBD2. The V and J ends lost 6 bases and 1 base, in that order; junction bases with no gene match: 11. Germline values: CDR1 SQVTM, CDR2 ANQGSEA. This CDR3 is built from 16 residues.